The 26 T cell receptor beta chains below were found in one sample sequenced in a study of T cell responses to AZD1222 COVID-19 vaccine. Profiling relied on immunoSEQ multiplex PCR, and the TCRdb table lists in-frame clones only, not all of them. The sample yields some 130,000 clones, roughly 90% seen once. The specimen comprised peripheral blood, sampled on day 0 of AZD1222 vaccination. The receptors come from an adult in good health.

This clone was seen more than once but under ten times. This chain links TRBV2 with TRBJ2-5, with D maybe TRBD1 (5 bases). The ends were cut back, 10 bases at V and 3 bases at J, with 15 bases in the middle. Germline lookup yields CDR1 SNHLY and CDR2 FYNNEI. The length of the CDR3 is 13 residues. The CDR3 bases are TGTGCCATCCAGAACCCCAGGGAAGAGACCCAGTACTTC. Its translation: CAIQNPREETQYF. The whole variable domain, remainder taken from reference TRBV2 and TRBJ2-5, is EPEVTQTPSHQVTQMGQEVILRCVPISNHLYFYWYRQILGQKVEFLVSFYNNEISEKSEIFDDQFSVERPDGSNFTLKIRSTKLEDSAMYFCAIQNPREETQYFGPGTRLLVL.

The CDR3 is CASKDFRGRTNSNQPQHF. CDR3 sequence (DNA): TGTGCCAGCAAAGATTTCAGGGGGCGTACAAACAGCAATCAGCCCCAGCATTTT. The rearrangement links TRBV21-1 to TRBJ1-5; the table's D call of TRBD1 was not tested on the DNA. TRBV21-1 is termed a pseudogene. The CDR3 totals 18 residues.

This clone was observed a few times. J is TRBJ2-3 and V is TRBV6-2 or TRBV6-3; 14 bases agree with TRBD2. From germline, CDR1 is MNHEY and CDR2 SVGEGT. The length of the CDR3 is 16 residues. J was trimmed by 8 bases and V by 2 bases; bases with no gene match: 6. The CDR3 region is CASSYGLAGGLGTQYF. DNA of the CDR3: TGTGCCAGCAGTTACGGACTAGCGGGAGGATTAGGTACGCAGTATTTT.

The chain uses TRBV13 and TRBJ1-1; TRBD1 matches at 9 bases. This CDR3 is 16 amino acids long. V dropped 3 bases and J dropped 4; count of bases not matched to a gene: 9. Germline V gene sequence: CDR1 PRHDT, CDR2 FYEKMQ (reference sequence). The CDR3 sequence: CASSFSRDRDSTEAFF. In DNA, the CDR3 is TGTGCCAGCAGCTTCTCCCGGGACAGGGATAGCACTGAAGCTTTCTTT.

This clone has a single count. The genes are TRBV27 and TRBJ2-2; D not resolved. The V end was cut by 3 bases, the J end by 2 bases, with 7 bases between. Germline lookup yields CDR1 MNHEY and CDR2 SMNVEV (reference sequence). This CDR3 spans 14 amino acids. The chain's CDR3 is CASSFYRNTGELFF. CDR3 sequence (DNA): TGTGCCAGCAGTTTCTACAGAAACACCGGGGAGCTGTTTTTT.

V is TRBV20-1 and J is TRBJ1-1, with D perhaps matching TRBD1 (5 bases). Germline CDR1 DFQATT, CDR2 SNEGSKA (reference sequence). The CDR3 loop spans 11 amino acids. Deletions cut 5 bases from V and 5 bases from J, with 9 bases between. Here the CDR3 reads CSAWGGTEAFF. CDR3 coding DNA: TGCAGTGCTTGGGGGGGGACTGAAGCTTTCTTT.

This clone was recorded only once. The chain uses TRBV28 and TRBJ1-2, with D unclear. This CDR3 comprises 17 residues. Per the germline V gene, CDR1 is MDHEN and CDR2 is SYDVKM. Trimming left V 4 bases short and J 7 bases short, with 25 bases between. The CDR3 sequence: CASSYWPGISRRVGYTF. The DNA for the CDR3 is TGTGCCAGCAGTTATTGGCCGGGCATATCCCGTAGGGTTGGCTACACCTTC.

The rearrangement uses TRBV24-1 and TRBJ2-5; D may match TRBD1 or TRBD2 (5 bases each). Germline values: CDR1 KGHDR, CDR2 SFDVKD. V was clipped by 4 bases and J by 7 bases, with 18 bases between them. This CDR3 spans 15 amino acids. DNA for the CDR3: TGTGCCACCAGTGACCCCGGGGCGGCCGACGGGACCCAGTACTTC. It translates to CATSDPGAADGTQYF.

The table lists this clone with a count of one. The chain combines TRBV5-4 with TRBJ2-2; perhaps TRBD2 as D (6 bases). The CDR3 loop spans 14 amino acids. In germline, CDR1 is SGHNT, CDR2 YYREEE (reference sequence). With 9 bases removed from V and 6 bases from J, the gap between germline ends came to 18 bases. The CDR3 DNA sequence: TGTGCCAACCGGTCGGGGGTTAGGGCCGGGGAGCTGTTTTTT. It translates to CANRSGVRAGELFF.

The chain uses TRBV14 and TRBJ2-5, with D possibly matching TRBD2 (6 bases). This CDR3 is 15 amino acids long. Germline V gives CDR1 SGHDN, CDR2 FVKESK. Trimming shortened V by 6 bases and J by 2 bases, and 16 bases separated the two germline ends. CDR3 residues: CASSPGTYNQETQYF. The DNA for the CDR3 is TGTGCCAGCAGTCCCGGGACTTATAATCAAGAGACCCAGTACTTC.

This clone is deemed medium-sized. The same CDR3 arises from other DNA sequences in this sample as well. J is TRBJ2-5 and V is TRBV19, with TRBD2 matching 10 bases. The V and J ends lost 10 bases and 4 bases, in that order; junction bases with no gene match: 3. The CDR3 length is 12 residues. The germline CDR1 and CDR2 sequences are LNHDA and SQIVND (reference sequence). The CDR3 reads CATRLAGETQYF. Here the CDR3 DNA reads TGTGCCACCCGACTAGCGGGAGAGACCCAGTACTTC.

This chain uses TRBV5-1 with TRBJ1-2; D is unclear. The CDR3 contains 14 residues. Between the trimmed V and J ends, which lost 0 bases and 8 bases, there was a span of 14 bases. Germline V gene sequence: CDR1 SGHRS, CDR2 YFSETQ. The CDR3 sequence is CASSLVFGSLGYTF. The CDR3, as DNA: TGCGCCAGCAGCTTGGTTTTTGGCAGTCTCGGCTACACCTTC.

The chain recombines TRBV18 with TRBJ1-1; D gene unclear. V lost 6 bases to trimming and J lost 1 base, with 9 bases between them. The CDR3 totals 13 residues. Germline V gene data show CDR1 as KGHSH and CDR2 as LQKENI. CDR3 residues: CASSLDPNTEAFF. DNA of the CDR3: TGTGCCAGCTCCCTTGACCCGAACACTGAAGCTTTCTTT.

The CDR3 DNA follows: TGCGCCAGCAGCCAACCGATTCGGGTGAACACCATATATTTT. It specifies CASSQPIRVNTIYF. This chain uses TRBV4-1 with TRBJ1-3; no clear D gene. This CDR3 contains 14 residues. V was cut by 2 bases and J by 7 bases, with 12 bases left in between. In germline, CDR1 is MGHRA, CDR2 YSYEKL.

The rearrangement uses TRBV3-1 (or the pseudogene TRBV3-2) and TRBJ1-3; D possibly corresponds to TRBD1 (5 bases). Germline V gene data show CDR1 as LGHDT and CDR2 as YNNKEL (reference sequence). The V gene lost 3 bases and the J gene lost 10 bases, with 16 bases spanning the gap. CDR3 length: 14 amino acids. The CDR3 reads CASSQRQSGRTIYF. CDR3 DNA sequence: TGTGCCAGCAGCCAGAGACAGAGCGGCCGGACCATATATTTT.

The CDR3 loop reads CASTPRGGYNEQFF. The CDR3 DNA reads as TGTGCCAGCACCCCAAGGGGCGGTTACAATGAGCAGTTCTTC. The chain carries TRBV11-2 and TRBJ2-1, with D possibly TRBD1 on 5 matching bases. Germline CDR1 SGHAT, CDR2 FQNNGV. The CDR3 runs to 14 residues. V was clipped by 7 bases and J by 4 bases, with 14 bases between them. The whole variable domain, filled in from reference TRBV11-2 and TRBJ2-1, reads EAGVAQSPRYKIIEKRQSVAFWCNPISGHATLYWYQQILGQGPKLLIQFQNNGVVDDSQLPKDRFSAERLKGVDSTLKIQPAKLEDSAVYLCASTPRGGYNEQFFGPGTRLTVL.

The rearrangement links TRBV27 to TRBJ2-5, with 9 bases aligning to TRBD2. After removal of 5 bases from V and 5 bases from J, the junction contained 12 bases not matched to a gene. The CDR3 has 16 residues. Germline V gene data show CDR1 as MNHEY and CDR2 as SMNVEV (reference sequence). CDR3 bases: TGTGCCAGCAGTGTCTTTGGCGGGAGGGGGTCGGAGACCCAGTACTTC. It yields the protein CASSVFGGRGSETQYF.

The rearrangement joins TRBV30 to TRBJ1-1; weak D call: TRBD1 (5 bases). There are 15 residues in the CDR3. The ends were cut back, 3 bases at V and 0 bases at J, with 14 bases in the middle. The germline CDR1 and CDR2 sequences are GTSNPN and SVGIG (reference sequence). CDR3 sequence (DNA): TGTGCCTGGAGGGTGGGGACCGTATTGAACACTGAAGCTTTCTTT. The encoded protein is CAWRVGTVLNTEAFF.

V gene TRBV13 combines with J gene TRBJ1-1; a possible D gene is TRBD1 (5 bases). CDR3 length equals 15 residues. In germline, CDR1 is PRHDT, CDR2 FYEKMQ (reference sequence). With 2 bases removed from V and 5 bases from J, the gap between germline ends came to 15 bases. CDR3 in amino acids: CASSLKSVRGTEAFF. CDR3 coding DNA: TGTGCCAGCAGCTTAAAATCGGTCCGGGGGACTGAAGCTTTCTTT.

The chain links TRBV30 to TRBJ2-1; no reliable D call. V lost 0 bases and J 9 bases, leaving 6 bases between the germline ends. The CDR3 length is 11 residues. Germline CDR1 reads GTSNPN; CDR2 reads SVGIG (reference sequence). CDR3 protein: CAWSVGIEQFF. In nucleotides, the CDR3 is TGTGCCTGGAGTGTAGGCATTGAGCAGTTCTTC.

The CDR3 region has the DNA TGTGCCAGCAGTTCGGTAGCGGTAAACACCGGGGAGCTGTTTTTT. Its protein is CASSSVAVNTGELFF. V gene TRBV6-5 combines with J gene TRBJ2-2, with D perhaps TRBD2 (6 bases). V was cut by 4 bases and J by 2 bases, with 11 bases left in between. CDR1 is MNHEY and CDR2 is SVGAGI in the germline V gene. The CDR3 runs to 15 residues.

This CDR3 is CATEGPSYEQYF. The CDR3 coding sequence is TGTGCCACCGAGGGACCTTCCTACGAGCAGTACTTC. The chain uses TRBV24-1 and TRBJ2-7; the D gene could be TRBD1 or TRBD2 (5 bases each). CDR1 KGHDR and CDR2 SFDVKD come from the germline V gene. V was clipped by 9 bases and J by 1 base, with 9 bases between them. The CDR3 has 12 residues.

The V gene is TRBV9, the J gene TRBJ2-5, with D maybe TRBD2 (5 bases). Germline CDR1 reads SGDLS; CDR2 reads YYNGEE. The CDR3 spans 14 residues. V lost 5 bases to trimming and J lost 0 bases, with 11 bases between them. The CDR3 nucleotides read TGTGCCAGCAGTCCACTAGACAACCAAGAGACCCAGTACTTC. Translation gives CASSPLDNQETQYF.

The rearrangement uses TRBV5-4 and TRBJ1-3; no clear D. Germline V gene sequence: CDR1 SGHNT, CDR2 YYREEE (reference sequence). There are 13 residues in the CDR3. The ends were cut back, 0 bases at V and 4 bases at J, with 5 bases in the middle. The CDR3 spells CASSLDRGNTIYF. The CDR3 coding sequence is TGTGCCAGCAGCTTGGATAGGGGAAACACCATATATTTT.

The chain is built from TRBV5-6 and TRBJ2-5; a possible D gene is TRBD2 (5 bases). Germline CDR1 reads SGHDT; CDR2 reads YYEEEE. Trimming pared 3 bases from V and 2 bases from J, leaving 14 bases between. The CDR3 has 15 amino acids. The CDR3 is CASSSAGRPQETQYF. CDR3 DNA sequence: TGTGCCAGCAGCTCTGCGGGTCGCCCACAAGAGACCCAGTACTTC.

This chain connects TRBV2 to TRBJ1-5; maybe TRBD1 (5 bases). The CDR3 loop spans 15 amino acids. Germline CDR1 reads SNHLY; CDR2 reads FYNNEI. Trimming took 6 bases from V and 2 from J, leaving 14 bases between them. CDR3 sequence (DNA): TGTGCCAGCAGGGATGGGGGGAGACGCAATCAGCCCCAGCATTTT. Its protein is CASRDGGRRNQPQHF.